Below, 18 T cell receptor beta chains from the same sample are listed, as sequenced in a study of T cell responses to AZD1222 COVID-19 vaccine. Repertoires were generated with immunoSEQ multiplex PCR, while TCRdb's copy carries only in-frame clones and drops some. The table lists some 120,000 clones, just over 90% of them singletons. The sequenced sample was peripheral blood, obtained on day 0 of AZD1222 vaccination. The receptors derive from an adult in good health.

The V gene is TRBV10-1, the J gene TRBJ2-3; 7 bases agree with TRBD1. Germline CDR1 WNHNN, CDR2 SYGVQD (reference sequence). This CDR3 spans 16 amino acids. With V trimmed by 6 bases and J by 1 base, 10 bases remained unmatched. DNA of the CDR3: TGCGCCAGCAGAGTCAAGGTCACAGGGGGCACAGATACGCAGTATTTT. Amino acids: CASRVKVTGGTDTQYF.

The chain recombines TRBV29-1 with TRBJ1-2, with 7 nucleotides matching TRBD1. CDR1 is SQVTM and CDR2 is ANQGSEA in the germline V gene. V lost 6 bases, J lost 2 bases, and 3 bases stayed unmatched. The CDR3 consists of 12 residues. The CDR3, as DNA: TGCAGCGTGCAGGGGGGGAACTATGGCTACACCTTC. The encoded protein is CSVQGGNYGYTF.

The chain is built from TRBV28 and TRBJ1-1; D is possibly TRBD1 (5 bases). CDR3 length: 12 amino acids. Germline V gene sequence: CDR1 MDHEN, CDR2 SYDVKM. Trimming removed 2 bases from V and 8 bases from J, with 9 bases in between. In DNA form, the CDR3 reads TGTGCCAGCAGTTTAGCGACAGAGGAAGCTTTCTTT. Translated: CASSLATEEAFF.

The chain employs TRBV4-2 and TRBJ2-7; D not resolved. The ends were cut back, 4 bases at V and 4 bases at J, with 17 bases in the middle. CDR1 and CDR2 from the germline V gene are LGHNA and YNFKEQ. The CDR3 is 15 amino acids. The CDR3 here is CASSPKVGLGYEQYF. The CDR3 DNA is TGTGCCAGCAGCCCTAAGGTAGGGCTTGGATACGAGCAGTACTTC.

The CDR3 here is CASLPGPTDTQYF. The CDR3 region has the DNA TGTGCCAGCCTCCCGGGTCCCACAGATACGCAGTATTTT. The chain is built from TRBV2 and TRBJ2-3; D uncertain. The V gene's germline CDR1 is SNHLY and CDR2 FYNNEI. V lost 8 bases, J lost 2 bases, and 11 bases lay in between. The CDR3 sequence is 13 residues long.

V and J are TRBV28 and TRBJ1-2; D remains ambiguous. Germline V CDR1 and CDR2: MDHEN, SYDVKM. V shed 11 bases and J shed 7 bases, with 20 bases lying between them. This CDR3 contains 13 residues. CDR3 amino acids: CALGEGSKSGYTF. For the CDR3, the DNA is TGTGCCCTGGGCGAAGGGAGCAAAAGTGGCTACACCTTC.

The J gene is TRBJ2-1, the V gene TRBV3-1 (or the pseudogene TRBV3-2); 9 nucleotides match TRBD2. Germline V CDR1 and CDR2: LGHDT, YNNKEL (reference sequence). The CDR3 has 15 residues. V was clipped by 3 bases and J by 9 bases; unmatched bases: 9. The CDR3 spells CASSHEASGIGEQFF. In DNA, the CDR3 is TGTGCCAGCAGCCATGAGGCTAGCGGGATCGGTGAGCAGTTCTTC.

The V call is TRBV28, the J call TRBJ2-7; possibly TRBD1 or TRBD2 for D (5 bases each). The V end was cut by 3 bases, the J end by 5 bases, with 17 bases between. The CDR3 has 15 residues. Looked up from germline, CDR1 is MDHEN and CDR2 is SYDVKM. In DNA, the CDR3 is TGTGCCAGCAGTTTTGGGGGTACCCACGAGGACGAGCAGTACTTC. This sequence encodes CASSFGGTHEDEQYF.

The V call is TRBV10-3, the J call TRBJ2-1; no definite D call. Germline V gene lookup returns CDR1 ENHRY and CDR2 SYGVKD. V shed 2 bases and J shed 8 bases, with 10 bases lying between them. CDR3 length equals 13 residues. The CDR3 nucleotides read TGTGCCATCAGTGAGCGAAGCCGCGATGAGCAGTTCTTC. Translation gives CAISERSRDEQFF.

This chain joins TRBV5-4 and TRBJ2-3; D possibly corresponds to TRBD1 (6 bases). V lost 1 base, J lost 2 bases, and 8 bases lay in between. The germline CDR1 and CDR2 sequences are SGHNT and YYREEE (reference sequence). The CDR3 has 14 residues. In DNA form, the CDR3 reads TGTGCCAGCAGCTTGCCAGGGGTCACAGATACGCAGTATTTT. Translated: CASSLPGVTDTQYF.

V is TRBV5-4 and J is TRBJ2-7, with no clear D. The V end lost 1 base, the J end lost 1 base, and 9 bases lay between the germline ends. The CDR3 has 14 amino acids. Germline V gives CDR1 SGHNT, CDR2 YYREEE (reference sequence). The CDR3 reads CASSLNPSSYEQYF. The CDR3 bases are TGTGCCAGCAGCTTGAATCCCAGTTCCTACGAGCAGTACTTC.

CDR3 nucleotide sequence: TGTGCCAGCAGTCCTTCCTCACGGGTTGGAAACACCATATATTTT. It encodes CASSPSSRVGNTIYF. V usage is TRBV11-2 and J usage is TRBJ1-3; D gene uncertain. V was shortened by 6 bases and J by 3 bases, with 15 bases between the two germline ends. The germline CDR1 and CDR2 sequences are SGHAT and FQNNGV. This CDR3 comprises 15 residues.

J is TRBJ2-1 and V is TRBV3-1 (or the pseudogene TRBV3-2); D is ambiguous. Between the trimmed V and J ends, which lost 1 base and 0 bases, there was a span of 7 bases. This CDR3 region has 15 residues. CDR1 is LGHDT and CDR2 is YNNKEL in the germline V gene (reference sequence). Here the CDR3 DNA reads TGTGCCAGCAGCCAAGGGGTTCTCTCCTACAATGAGCAGTTCTTC. This sequence encodes CASSQGVLSYNEQFF.

As for this clone: Other DNA variants within this sample encode the same CDR3. This rearrangement joins TRBV28 to TRBJ1-5; D might be TRBD1 (6 bases). Germline CDR1 is MDHEN and CDR2 is SYDVKM. The CDR3 totals 14 residues. Trimming took 6 bases from V and 3 from J, leaving 12 bases between them. CDR3 region: CASRPGQPNQPQHF. The CDR3 DNA reads TGTGCCAGCAGACCCGGACAGCCCAATCAGCCCCAGCATTTT.

This chain connects TRBV28 to TRBJ1-2, with TRBD1 matching over 9 bases. The CDR3 is made up of 15 amino acids. Germline-derived CDR1 and CDR2 are MDHEN and SYDVKM. J was trimmed by 4 bases and V by 7 bases; bases with no gene match: 10. The CDR3 DNA sequence: TGTGCCAGCACCCCTCCGGACAGGGGATTCTATGGCTACACCTTC. Its translation: CASTPPDRGFYGYTF.

The chain joins TRBV7-9 to TRBJ2-7, with D unresolved. This CDR3 has 12 amino acids. The V end lost 5 bases, the J end lost 3 bases, and 8 bases lay between the germline ends. The germline gives CDR1 SEHNR, CDR2 FQNEAQ (reference sequence). CDR3 DNA sequence: TGTGCCAGCAGCCAACAGCACTACGAGCAGTACTTC. It encodes CASSQQHYEQYF.

This clone appeared a few times. The J gene is TRBJ2-3, the V gene TRBV9, with 10 bases fitting TRBD1. V shed 5 bases and J 3 bases; nucleotides not matched to a gene: 6. The germline gives CDR1 SGDLS, CDR2 YYNGEE. The CDR3 covers 15 residues. The CDR3 sequence is CASSGTGVRTDTQYF. CDR3 coding DNA: TGTGCCAGCAGTGGGACAGGGGTAAGGACAGATACGCAGTATTTT.

The chain couples TRBV27 to TRBJ2-7; TRBD2 matches at 10 bases. V dropped 4 bases and J dropped 7; count of bases not matched to a gene: 10. Per the germline V gene, CDR1 is MNHEY and CDR2 is SMNVEV (reference sequence). CDR3 size: 15 residues. The CDR3 spells CASSSFLAGVSEQYF. CDR3 bases: TGTGCCAGCAGTTCTTTCCTAGCGGGAGTCAGTGAGCAGTACTTC.